This T cell receptor (beta chain) was observed in a study of CD8+ T cells in alopecia areata. Study-level information: Skin grafts from approximately 6-12-month-old C3H/HeJ donors with spontaneous alopecia were placed on approximately 7-11-week-old female C3H/HeJ mice.

The study's findings and limits: Sequencing of scalp samples also captures resident alphabeta T cells of normal skin. Across lesional scalp, and particularly alopecia totalis/universalis, clonality surpassed that of normal scalp.

Following RNA extraction, reverse transcription yielded cDNA that acted as the sequencing template. Using immunoSEQ multiplex PCR, the repertoire was profiled, and TCRdb retains in-frame clones only, with some absent. The profile covers under 350,000 clones, none occurring a single time. As concerns this clone: Its antigen remains unknown. The gene names given are mouse names. The read is 4 residues too short to cover the CDR3 end, so that end is filled in from the germline J gene.

The CDR3 runs to 16 residues. V was shortened by 0 bases and J by 0 bases, with 10 bases between the two germline ends. CDR1 is LGHNA and CDR2 is YNLKQL in the germline V gene (reference sequence). CD4, CD8alpha, NKG2D, NKG2ACE and other markers were used to sort pooled cutaneous lymph node cells. The chain is built from TRBV5 and TRBJ2-3, with D possibly matching TRBD1 (6 bases). Sequencing input: CD4+ T cells sorted from a lymph node. The sequence was collected from a C3H/HeJ mouse with alopecia areata. Strain haplotype at MHC: H2-k. CDR3 region: CASSQDRRGSAETLYF. CDR3 bases read: TGTGCCAGCAGCCAAGACCGCAGGGGTAGTGCAGAA.